This TCR beta chain was obtained from a study of blood T cells in healthy people across ages. Findings and caveats of the study: Considered underestimates were the diversity estimates obtained from one million T cells. Long-lived and aged donors differed, with more naive CD4+ cells and higher diversity in the long-lived.

Together with a sample-barcoded 5' primer, a J-beta primer mix was included in a second PCR lasting roughly 6 to 12 cycles. TCRdb itself ran the 5' RACE reads through MiXCR, one entry per CDR3 protein. Among 1.2 million to 1.5 million distinct CDR3 sequences listed, 59% were seen once. The CDR3 length is 14 residues. V lost 3 bases, J lost 4 bases, and 4 bases stayed unmatched. CDR1 is SGDLS and CDR2 is YYNGEE in the germline V gene. This clonotype appeared a single time. Its antigen remains unidentified. Total RNA extracted from each sample amounted to at least 5.5 micrograms. The material sequenced was blood. J is TRBJ1-2 and V is TRBV9; 9 bases align to TRBD1. The TCR was taken from a man aged 18 to 30 in good health. CDR3 nucleotide sequence: TGTGCCAGCAGCGCTCACAGGGGGCTCTATGGCTACACCTTC. It codes for CASSAHRGLYGYTF.